This T cell receptor (beta chain) stems from a study of post-analysis software for immune sequencing data. Study-wide results and limits: Samples from one preparation batch, clustered by F measure, grouped strongly together. Compared against controls, patients with multiple sclerosis displayed significantly lower normalized Chao1 diversity. Elevated frequency relative to controls characterized four or five TRBV segments in patients, TRBV5-6, TRBV5-1 and TRBV20-1 among them.

About this clonotype itself: Its specificity is not known.

TCR beta cDNA libraries had unique molecular identifiers. It was from about 0.94 to 9.7 million T cells that 500,000 to 600,000 cDNA molecules came. TCRdb re-analysed the PCR reads in MiXCR, keeping a single row per CDR3 protein. Among approximately 350,000 distinct CDR3 sequences, roughly 38% were seen once, and the ten largest hold around 15%. Germline loops: CDR1 LNHDA, CDR2 SQIVND (reference sequence). This CDR3 comprises 14 residues. Between the trimmed V and J ends, which lost 6 bases and 6 bases, there was a span of 14 bases. Sequenced input: blood. This sequence joins TRBV19 and TRBJ2-2; TRBD2 might be the D (5 bases). This TCR was sampled from a girl aged 5 to 17 with multiple sclerosis. CDR3 bases: TGTGCCAGTAGGGCCCAGCCGAGGGCCGGGGAGCTGTTTTTT. This translates into CASRAQPRAGELFF.